This T cell receptor beta chain was observed in a study of blood T cell repertoires in COVID-19. In the original analysis: Scientists estimated how many nucleated cells there were by amplifying reference gene primers. Data came from immunoSEQ multiplex PCR; TCRdb stores just in-frame clones and leaves some out. V and J calls and clone size are given by that table; D and trimming were obtained from the DNA. In the table there are 200,000 to 250,000 clones, roughly 80% of which are singletons. The sequenced sample was peripheral blood. The receptor was derived from a woman older than 75 with acute or convalescent COVID-19.

Here the CDR3 reads CASSPTGPHYGYTF. CDR3 DNA sequence: TGTGCCAGCTCACCAACAGGGCCCCACTATGGCTACACCTTC. The chain is built from TRBV18 and TRBJ1-2, with D tentatively TRBD1 (6 bases). The CDR3 length is 14 residues. Per germline, CDR1 KGHSH and CDR2 LQKENI. Trimming left V 2 bases short and J 3 bases short, with 10 bases between.